The rows below give T cell receptor beta chains drawn from one sample of a study of response to subunit inactivated influenza vaccine. A single record per CDR3 protein comes from TCRdb applying MiXCR to the RT-PCR reads. Of hundreds of thousands of distinct CDR3 sequences listed, 14% are singletons. The sequencing here drew on PBMCs from blood, taken about 14 days before vaccination. The receptors were gathered from a man between 45 and 60 years old who received an inactivated influenza vaccine. The CDR3 runs from the conserved cysteine through the conserved F or W. Fields, in order: V gene, J gene, clone size, D gene, CDR3 protein, CDR3 DNA. D genes are given only for firm matches. Expanded clones are given a class, and other clones once, few, many or no size at all.

V: TRBV7-9; J: TRBJ2-2; size: NA; D: NA; CDR3: CASSGSGGSRTGELFF; DNA: TGTGCCAGCAGCGGTAGCGGTGGTTCCAGGACCGGGGAGCTGTTTTTT
V: TRBV12-3/TRBV12-4; J: TRBJ2-7; size: NA; D: NA; CDR3: CASSLGVTHEQYF; DNA: TGTGCCAGCAGTTTAGGGGTAACCCACGAGCAGTACTTC
V: TRBV28; J: TRBJ2-1; size: many; D: NA; CDR3: CASSLSTRGARYNEQFF; DNA: TGTGCCAGCAGTTTAAGTACTCGAGGGGCACGATACAATGAGCAGTTCTTC
V: TRBV2; J: TRBJ2-2; size: few; D: TRBD1; CDR3: CASAQGVNTGELFF; DNA: TGTGCCAGCGCCCAGGGGGTGAACACCGGGGAGCTGTTTTTT
V: TRBV11-2; J: TRBJ2-1; size: few; D: NA; CDR3: CASSLGITDQFF; DNA: TGTGCCAGCAGCTTAGGAATAACGGATCAGTTCTTC
V: TRBV6-2/TRBV6-3; J: TRBJ1-3; size: NA; D: NA; CDR3: CASSWGRSGNTIYF; DNA: TGTGCCAGCAGCTGGGGACGGTCTGGAAACACCATATATTTT
V: TRBV2; J: TRBJ2-2; size: NA; D: TRBD1; CDR3: CAFCAGTGNVARNTGELFF; DNA: TGTGCCTTCTGCGCCGGGACAGGAAATGTTGCCAGAAACACCGGGGAGCTGTTTTTT
V: TRBV6-6; J: TRBJ2-7; size: few; D: TRBD2; CDR3: CASTAGGIAEQYF; DNA: TGTGCCAGCACGGCGGGGGGAATAGCCGAGCAGTACTTC
V: TRBV15; J: TRBJ2-1; size: NA; D: NA; CDR3: CATSQKKTINEQFF; DNA: TGTGCCACCAGCCAAAAAAAAACTATCAATGAGCAGTTCTTC
V: TRBV2; J: TRBJ2-5; size: many; D: NA; CDR3: CASRSEETQYF; DNA: TGTGCCAGCAGAAGTGAAGAGACCCAGTACTTC
V: TRBV6-1; J: TRBJ2-5; size: NA; D: NA; CDR3: CASGARATQYF; DNA: TGTGCCAGCGGGGCCCGGGCCACCCAGTACTTC
V: TRBV12-3/TRBV12-4; J: TRBJ2-5; size: few; D: NA; CDR3: CASSSAGRGQETQYF; DNA: TGTGCCAGCAGCTCCGCGGGGAGGGGGCAAGAGACCCAGTACTTC
V: TRBV7-2; J: TRBJ2-5; size: few; D: NA; CDR3: CASSPRGFRAETQYF; DNA: TGTGCCAGCAGCCCCCGAGGGTTTCGGGCGGAGACCCAGTACTTC
V: TRBV2; J: TRBJ1-2; size: many; D: NA; CDR3: CASSETVTNYGYTF; DNA: TGTGCCAGCAGTGAGACAGTAACCAACTATGGCTACACCTTC
V: TRBV20-1; J: TRBJ2-1; size: NA; D: TRBD2; CDR3: CSARRSGGVSYNEQFF; DNA: TGCAGTGCTAGACGGAGCGGGGGGGTCTCCTACAATGAGCAGTTCTTC
V: TRBV15; J: TRBJ1-4; size: NA; D: TRBD1; CDR3: CATSRDLTGVEKLFF; DNA: TGTGCCACCAGCAGAGATCTGACAGGGGTTGAAAAACTGTTTTTT
V: TRBV4-3; J: TRBJ2-5; size: NA; D: NA; CDR3: CASSPGSAQTQYF; DNA: TGCGCCAGCAGCCCAGGATCGGCACAGACCCAGTACTTC
V: TRBV28; J: TRBJ1-5; size: NA; D: TRBD1; CDR3: CASSTEGQGNQPQHF; DNA: TGTGCCAGCAGTACAGAGGGACAGGGAAATCAGCCCCAGCATTTT
V: TRBV6-4; J: TRBJ2-1; size: NA; D: NA; CDR3: CASSESASATYNEQFF; DNA: TGTGCCAGCAGTGAATCGGCAAGCGCAACCTACAATGAGCAGTTCTTC
V: TRBV12-3/TRBV12-4; J: TRBJ1-1; size: NA; D: TRBD1; CDR3: CASSQGGWTEAFF; DNA: TGTGCCAGCAGTCAGGGGGGATGGACTGAAGCTTTCTTT
V: TRBV7-2; J: TRBJ2-7; size: NA; D: NA; CDR3: CASSFLEGQYEQYF; DNA: TGTGCCAGCAGCTTTTTAGAGGGGCAGTACGAGCAGTACTTC
V: TRBV4-3; J: TRBJ2-7; size: NA; D: TRBD1; CDR3: CASSQRGDRPSYEQYF; DNA: TGCGCCAGCAGCCAAAGGGGGGACAGGCCCTCCTACGAGCAGTACTTC
V: TRBV29-1; J: TRBJ2-1; size: few; D: NA; CDR3: CSVEGNDKFNEQFF; DNA: TGCAGCGTTGAAGGAAATGACAAGTTTAATGAGCAGTTCTTC
V: TRBV7-9; J: TRBJ1-4; size: NA; D: NA; CDR3: CASSLRSTNEKLFF; DNA: TGTGCCAGCAGCTTAAGGTCCACTAATGAAAAACTGTTTTTT
V: TRBV12-3/TRBV12-4; J: TRBJ1-2; size: many; D: NA; CDR3: CASSSFAGDHTF; DNA: TGTGCCAGCAGTTCTTTTGCAGGGGACCACACCTTC